This T cell receptor beta chain stems from a study of CD8 T cells in ankylosing spondylitis. Germline V gene lookup returns CDR1 LGHDT and CDR2 YNNKEL (reference sequence). The CDR3 contains 15 residues. Between the trimmed V and J ends, which lost 1 base and 1 base, there was a span of 10 bases. From the 5' RACE reads, TCRdb called clonotypes with MiXCR, one entry per CDR3 protein. The table has some 250,000 distinct CDR3 sequences, about 24% seen once; the top ten hold around 0.64%. The material sequenced was blood, either unsorted or a sorted T cell fraction (not recorded which). This sequence joins TRBV3-1 and TRBJ1-1; D gene uncertain. This TCR was sampled from a male donor with ankylosing spondylitis or in good health (not recorded which). The CDR3: CASSQAPRWNTEAFF. The CDR3 DNA is TGTGCCAGCAGCCAAGCCCCAAGGTGGAACACTGAAGCTTTCTTT.